The 27 T cell receptor beta chains listed next were all sequenced from one sample in a study of CD8+ T cells in alopecia areata. Following extraction, RNA underwent reverse transcription to cDNA, which served as the sequencing template. Here immunoSEQ multiplex PCR was the method, and the copy in TCRdb shows in-frame clones only, minus some. The table lists fewer than 110,000 clones, 55% of them singletons. Sequencing input: CD4+ T cells sorted from blood. These TCRs come from a human donor in good health.

This clone was picked up a small number of times. The rearrangement joins TRBV2 to TRBJ2-1, with 7 positions matching TRBD1. V lost 6 bases, J lost 0 bases, and 2 bases stayed unmatched. CDR1 and CDR2 from the germline V gene are SNHLY and FYNNEI. The CDR3 runs 14 residues. The CDR3 DNA follows: TGTGCCAGCAGGACAGGGAGCTCCTACAATGAGCAGTTCTTC. Protein sequence: CASRTGSSYNEQFF.

V usage is TRBV29-1 and J usage is TRBJ2-3; 14 bases agree with TRBD2. Trimming at V came to 6 bases and at J to 7 bases, leaving 9 bases not matched to a gene. The V gene's germline CDR1 is SQVTM and CDR2 ANQGSEA. CDR3 length: 15 amino acids. CDR3 DNA sequence: TGCAGCGTGGGGACTAGCGGGGGATCCAGGCATACGCAGTATTTT. The encoded protein is CSVGTSGGSRHTQYF.

This chain joins TRBV19 and TRBJ1-1; D may be TRBD1 (5 bases). The CDR3 loop spans 13 amino acids. The germline V gene encodes CDR1 LNHDA and CDR2 SQIVND (reference sequence). Trimming left V 7 bases short and J 5 bases short, with 14 bases between. The CDR3 sequence: CASNGTPGTEAFF. The CDR3 region has the DNA TGTGCCAGTAACGGGACCCCTGGGACTGAAGCTTTCTTT.

This chain connects TRBV10-2 to TRBJ2-3; maybe TRBD2 (6 bases). CDR1 and CDR2 (germline): WSHSY, SAAADI. The length of the CDR3 is 12 residues. Trimming took off 5 bases at V and 4 bases at J, with 7 bases between the two ends. CDR3 sequence reads: CASSSGADTQYF. In DNA form, the CDR3 reads TGCGCCAGCAGTTCGGGGGCAGATACGCAGTATTTT.

The chain has TRBV29-1 and TRBJ2-7; D might be TRBD1 (5 bases). Looked up from germline, CDR1 is SQVTM and CDR2 is ANQGSEA. This CDR3 region has 12 residues. V lost 8 bases and J lost 4, with 15 bases in between. Here the CDR3 DNA reads TGCAGCCTGTGTCCCAGGGTGTACGAGCAGTACTTC. Amino acids: CSLCPRVYEQYF.

This clone came up a few times. The genes are TRBV7-4 and TRBJ1-5; possible D gene TRBD1, 6 bases. This CDR3 comprises 13 residues. Germline V gene sequence: CDR1 SGHVT, CDR2 SQSDAQ. V lost 4 bases to trimming and J lost 6 bases, with 10 bases between them. CDR3 region: CASSSAGAQPQHF. For the CDR3, the DNA is TGTGCCAGCAGCTCCGCAGGGGCTCAGCCCCAGCATTTT.

The chain joins TRBV25-1 to TRBJ1-6; 7 nucleotides align to TRBD1. V was clipped by 4 bases and J by 9 bases; unmatched bases: 9. The V gene's germline CDR1 is MGHDK and CDR2 SYGVNS. The CDR3 has 15 residues. CDR3 nucleotides: TGTGCCAGCAGTGGACCACAGGGGCCCCTTTCACCCCTCCACTTT. It specifies CASSGPQGPLSPLHF.

The gene calls are TRBV5-1 and TRBJ2-7; tentatively, D is TRBD1 (5 bases). Germline CDR1 reads SGHRS; CDR2 reads YFSETQ. With 7 bases removed from V and 3 bases from J, the gap between germline ends came to 11 bases. The CDR3 is 12 amino acids. For the CDR3, the DNA is TGCGCCAGCTCCCCTCAGGGCTACGAGCAGTACTTC. This sequence encodes CASSPQGYEQYF.

The chain employs TRBV29-1 and TRBJ1-2; D unclear. CDR1 and CDR2 (germline): SQVTM, ANQGSEA. V lost 4 bases, J lost 4 bases, and 10 bases lay in between. CDR3 length: 12 amino acids. Here the CDR3 reads CSVVQDLYGYTF. The DNA of the CDR3 is TGCAGCGTTGTGCAGGACCTCTATGGCTACACCTTC.

In this sample, this clone turned up a few times. The rearrangement links TRBV2 to TRBJ2-1, with D perhaps matching TRBD2 (6 bases). V was clipped by 8 bases and J by 9 bases, with 23 bases between them. The CDR3 totals 15 residues. Germline V CDR1 and CDR2: SNHLY, FYNNEI. In nucleotides, the CDR3 is TGTGCCAGCGGAATGAGGGCCCGGGGGACGGGTGAGCAGTTCTTC. Residues: CASGMRARGTGEQFF.

This chain uses TRBV12-5 with TRBJ1-5; possibly TRBD1 for D (6 bases). This CDR3 comprises 15 residues. V lost 2 bases to trimming and J lost 2 bases, with 10 bases between them. Germline CDR1 reads LGHNT; CDR2 reads FRNRAP. CDR3 sequence reads: CASGLTGSGNQPQHF. CDR3 DNA: TGTGCTAGTGGTTTGACAGGGAGTGGCAATCAGCCCCAGCATTTT.

The chain joins TRBV5-1 to TRBJ2-5; D gene ambiguous. Germline assignment: CDR1 SGHRS and CDR2 YFSETQ. V was clipped by 4 bases and J by 1 base, with 11 bases between them. This CDR3 spans 14 amino acids. The CDR3 sequence: CASSHRRSQETQYF. The CDR3 DNA follows: TGCGCCAGCAGCCATCGCAGAAGCCAAGAGACCCAGTACTTC.

This clone appeared once. V is TRBV28 and J is TRBJ2-5, with a tentative D call TRBD2 (6 bases). This CDR3 contains 14 residues. V gave up 7 bases and J gave up 2 bases, with 14 bases separating them. CDR1 is MDHEN and CDR2 is SYDVKM in the germline V gene. The CDR3 coding sequence is TGTGCCAGCACCCTGGTGGGGAGGCAAGAGACCCAGTACTTC. Protein product: CASTLVGRQETQYF.

V gene TRBV29-1 combines with J gene TRBJ1-2; 8 nucleotides match TRBD1. The germline V gene encodes CDR1 SQVTM and CDR2 ANQGSEA. The CDR3 consists of 15 residues. With V trimmed by 6 bases and J by 4 bases, 13 bases remained unmatched. The CDR3 region has the DNA TGCAGCGTCGTAACCTCAGGGGGCCCTAGCTATGGCTACACCTTC. Amino acid sequence: CSVVTSGGPSYGYTF.

This clone was observed once. J is TRBJ1-1 and V is TRBV10-2; TRBD1 aligns across 9 bases. The CDR3 runs 14 residues. After removal of 3 bases from V and 5 bases from J, the junction contained 4 bases not matched to a gene. The germline V gene encodes CDR1 WSHSY and CDR2 SAAADI. CDR3 coding DNA: TGCGCCAGCAGTGAACAGGGGGCGAGAACTGAAGCTTTCTTT. This gives the protein CASSEQGARTEAFF.

The chain combines TRBV7-2 with TRBJ1-1; D is unresolved. V lost 5 bases and J lost 7, with 11 bases in between. The germline V gene encodes CDR1 SGHTA and CDR2 FQGNSA. CDR3 length: 12 amino acids. In DNA form, the CDR3 reads TGTGCCAGCAGCCTACCCCCTCTTGAAGCTTTCTTT. Translated: CASSLPPLEAFF.

This clone was observed once. This chain connects TRBV7-2 to TRBJ2-2, with D perhaps TRBD2 (5 bases). This CDR3 has 13 residues. From germline, CDR1 is SGHTA and CDR2 FQGNSA. Trimming took 11 bases from V and 0 from J, leaving 10 bases between them. CDR3 DNA sequence: TGTGCCGACACCGGGGCGAACACCGGGGAGCTGTTTTTT. Translating gives CADTGANTGELFF.

The J gene is TRBJ1-6, the V gene TRBV13, with no clear D. The germline V gene has CDR1 PRHDT and CDR2 FYEKMQ (reference sequence). The CDR3 totals 15 residues. Trimming stripped 4 bases from V and 7 bases from J, with 14 bases between. This CDR3 reads CASSSTGISNSPLHF. The CDR3 DNA follows: TGTGCCAGCAGCTCGACCGGGATTTCCAATTCACCCCTCCACTTT.

V gene TRBV18 combines with J gene TRBJ1-5; 10 positions match TRBD1. CDR3 length: 17 residues. The V gene's germline CDR1 is KGHSH and CDR2 LQKENI. The V and J ends lost 3 bases and 3 bases, in that order; junction bases with no gene match: 8. The CDR3 DNA reads as TGTGCCAGCTCACCCAATGACAGGGGGCTCCTCAATCAGCCCCAGCATTTT. It is translated as CASSPNDRGLLNQPQHF.

The chain has TRBV5-8 and TRBJ2-4; D is unresolved. The CDR3 spans 16 residues. Trimming took 3 bases from V and 0 from J, leaving 13 bases between them. Germline V gives CDR1 SGHTS, CDR2 YDEGEE. The CDR3 protein is CASSSWGGIAKNIQYF. Here the CDR3 DNA reads TGTGCCAGCAGCTCGTGGGGTGGGATAGCCAAAAACATTCAGTACTTC.

The chain carries TRBV6-6 and TRBJ2-5; D ambiguous. V dropped 8 bases and J dropped 2 bases, with 12 bases sitting between them. The CDR3 contains 13 residues. Per the germline V gene, CDR1 is MNHNY and CDR2 is SVGAGI (reference sequence). The CDR3 coding sequence is TGTGCCAGCGCACGGACCTTACAAGAGACCCAGTACTTC. It translates to CASARTLQETQYF.

V and J are TRBV5-1 and TRBJ2-1; 10 bases are a match to TRBD2. V shed 4 bases, J shed 5 bases, and the junction held 9 bases outside the gene matches. The CDR3 extends over 16 amino acids. The V gene's germline CDR1 is SGHRS and CDR2 YFSETQ. The CDR3: CASSRISGGHNNEQFF. The CDR3, as DNA: TGCGCCAGCAGCCGGATTAGCGGGGGGCACAACAATGAGCAGTTCTTC.

This clone was seen a handful of times. V is TRBV27 and J is TRBJ2-2, with D perhaps TRBD2 (6 bases). This CDR3 spans 15 amino acids. Germline V lookup: CDR1 MNHEY, CDR2 SMNVEV (reference sequence). Trimming left V 0 bases short and J 6 bases short, with 11 bases between. CDR3 protein: CASSLSEGHPGELFF. As DNA, the CDR3 is TGTGCCAGCAGTTTATCGGAGGGGCATCCCGGGGAGCTGTTTTTT.

This clone has only a few counts. The rearrangement joins TRBV29-1 to TRBJ1-1; 8 bases are a match to TRBD1. There are 14 residues in the CDR3. Germline lookup yields CDR1 SQVTM and CDR2 ANQGSEA. The V gene end was trimmed by 8 bases and the J gene end by 0 bases; junction bases not matched to a gene: 8. This CDR3 is CSLTTGAMNTEAFF. The CDR3 DNA reads TGCAGCCTCACGACAGGGGCAATGAACACTGAAGCTTTCTTT.

The rearrangement uses TRBV6-5 and TRBJ1-1, with a tentative D call TRBD1 (6 bases). CDR3 size: 15 residues. V lost 5 bases to trimming and J lost 5 bases, with 18 bases between them. Germline CDR1 is MNHEY and CDR2 is SVGAGI. CDR3: CASSLTQGGGTEAFF. The CDR3 bases are TGTGCCAGCAGTCTTACACAGGGAGGAGGGACTGAAGCTTTCTTT.

The J gene is TRBJ1-1, the V gene TRBV7-2, with a tentative D call TRBD1 (5 bases). This CDR3 has 14 amino acids. V lost 3 bases to trimming and J lost 2 bases, with 10 bases between them. Germline assignment: CDR1 SGHTA and CDR2 FQGNSA. This chain's CDR3 is CASSFGGTNTEAFF. For the CDR3, the DNA is TGTGCCAGCAGCTTCGGGGGAACCAACACTGAAGCTTTCTTT.

This clone was found a few times. J is TRBJ2-1 and V is TRBV7-2; 11 bases fit TRBD2. The CDR3 runs 14 residues. V lost 6 bases, J lost 8 bases, and 6 bases stayed unmatched. Germline values: CDR1 SGHTA, CDR2 FQGNSA. The CDR3: CASSPSGGSYEQFF. The CDR3 nucleotides read TGTGCCAGCAGTCCTAGCGGGGGGAGCTATGAGCAGTTCTTC.